The clone carrying this T cell receptor (beta chain) was seen at least ten times. The target antigen is unknown. One entry per CDR3 protein, called by TCRdb with MiXCR from the reads. The sample records roughly 700,000 distinct CDR3 sequences, 33% being singletons. This sample is drawn from a study of T cell repertoires in cytomegalovirus infection. Study-wide context: CMV epitopes in the study were HLA-C-restricted (recently identified) and HLA-B-restricted (well studied). Public TCR beta signatures indicated both CMV infection and matching HLA type.

Trimming left V 4 bases short and J 1 base short, with 8 bases between. This CDR3 has 15 amino acids. CDR1 and CDR2 (germline): SEHNR, FQNEAQ (reference sequence). Study findings and constraints: The study found HLA-C-restricted CMV-specific TCR beta clonotypes dominating the ex vivo response. CMV carriers having the relevant HLA were flagged by cumulative public TCR beta family frequency.

The clonotype originates from a human donor in good health (CMV status not recorded). Some clones in this sample may be carry-over from other donors' samples. The chain links TRBV7-9 to TRBJ2-6, with TRBD1 as a possible D gene (6 bases). The material sequenced was cultured PBMCs, taken from culture after CMV antigen stimulation. The CDR3 sequence is CASSSTGSGANVLTF. The CDR3, as DNA: TGTGCCAGCAGCTCAACAGGGTCTGGGGCCAACGTCCTGACTTTC.